This T cell receptor beta chain was found in a study of neurological immune-mediated disorders. Study-level points and caveats: HTLV-1-associated myelopathy had the most TCR clonal expansion, while multiple sclerosis had the least, a level that fell below healthy controls. Subjects shared no identical expanded-clone CDR3 amino acid sequences, suggesting private TCR-beta repertoires in all groups.

This clonotype has a count of ten or more. No antigen is known for it. The CDR3 sequence is 17 residues long. Germline V gene sequence: CDR1 SGHRS, CDR2 YFSETQ. V lost 1 base, J lost 0 bases, and 17 bases lay in between. The cDNA came from 5'RACE with 10-nucleotide random UMIs. From 15-18 subjects, every sequencing run obtained over 180 million TCR-beta sequences. TCRdb redid the calling of the 5' RACE reads with MiXCR, one entry per CDR3 protein. This table has fewer than 70,000 distinct CDR3 sequences, nearly 10% appearing once. Time point of the sample: longitudinal time-point 2. This TCR was recovered from a man in his thirties or forties in good health. The chain carries TRBV5-1 and TRBJ2-7; D is uncertain. Sequencing was carried out using PBMCs. CDR3 loop: CASSLPPATQFSYEQYF. The CDR3 nucleotides are TGCGCCAGCAGCTTGCCTCCGGCGACACAATTCTCCTACGAGCAGTACTTC. The full variable domain, in which reference TRBV5-1 and TRBJ2-7 provide the parts outside the CDR3, is KAGVTQTPRYLIKTRGQQVTLSCSPISGHRSVSWYQQTPGQGLQFLFEYFSETQRNKGNFPGRFSGRQFSNSRSEMNVSTLELGDSALYLCASSLPPATQFSYEQYFGPGTRLTVT.